The clone carrying this T cell receptor beta chain came up many times. Its antigen is unknown. These data originate in a study of identical twins. Findings and limits, study-wide: Excess sharing by twins proved weaker in beta out-of-frame sequences. Out-of-frame alpha sequences shared by twins were enriched for low generation probability.

In TCRdb, the 5' RACE reads were re-called with MiXCR into one record per CDR3 protein. The top ten clones hold more than 0.25% of a sample with 1.5 million to 2 million distinct CDR3 sequences, 32% of them seen once. This CDR3 has 14 residues. V gave up 10 bases and J gave up 2 bases, with 15 bases separating them. Material: cord blood. This rearrangement joins TRBV12-3 or TRBV12-4 to TRBJ2-1; D is uncertain. This TCR derives from a newborn girl in good health. In DNA form, the CDR3 reads TGTGCCACCTTCCCCCAGCGCGCCTACAATGAGCAGTTCTTC. It yields the protein CATFPQRAYNEQFF.